These 27 T cell receptor beta chains were all obtained from the same sample, sequenced in a study of T cell repertoires in cytomegalovirus infection (dated by TCRdb to about 2019). These receptors lack a known antigen. Reading the label with the study, this specimen's treatment or condition is: in vitro stimulation with specific CMV peptide epitopes to enrich CMV-specific T cells. The sequencer listed for this sample is Illumina HiSeq 1500. TCRdb trimmed the raw reads at Q25, called clones with MiXCR and kept productive beta chains. Every entry covers one CDR3 protein and lists the most common genes and DNA from its rows. The sample table lists 640,000 or so distinct CDR3 sequences, roughly 36% of them with a count of one. The ten largest make up 18% of the sample. The sample consisted of cultured PBMCs, taken from culture after CMV antigen stimulation. The receptor set was obtained from a human donor in good health (CMV status not recorded). Some clones in this sample may be carry-over from other donors' samples.

This clonotype has a handful of counts. The V gene is TRBV6-1, the J gene TRBJ2-1; D unresolved. V lost 10 bases and J lost 4, with 17 bases in between. This CDR3 has 14 residues. In germline, CDR1 is MNHNS, CDR2 SASEGT. Here the CDR3 DNA reads TGTGCCACACTACCAAGTACTATATACAATGAGCAGTTCTTC. Translation gives CATLPSTIYNEQFF.

This clonotype was picked up a small number of times. The chain recombines TRBV4-1 with TRBJ1-6; no reliable D call. Trimming cost V 1 base and J 6 bases, with 19 bases left between them. Germline-derived CDR1 and CDR2 are MGHRA and YSYEKL. CDR3 length: 18 residues. In nucleotides, the CDR3 is TGCGCCAGCAGCCAAGTTTTTCCCCCTACAGCGTTTAATTCACCCCTCCACTTT. It is translated as CASSQVFPPTAFNSPLHF.

This clonotype was counted many times. The rearrangement uses TRBV11-2 and TRBJ1-6; D is undetermined. Germline V gene lookup returns CDR1 SGHAT and CDR2 FQNNGV. V was pared by 1 base and J by 0 bases, with 7 bases between. The CDR3 consists of 16 residues. CDR3 in amino acids: CASSLGPSSYNSPLHF. Here the CDR3 DNA reads TGTGCCAGCAGCTTAGGCCCGAGCTCCTATAATTCACCCCTCCACTTT. Combining the CDR3 with reference TRBV11-2 and TRBJ1-6 gives the whole variable domain EAGVAQSPRYKIIEKRQSVAFWCNPISGHATLYWYQQILGQGPKLLIQFQNNGVVDDSQLPKDRFSAERLKGVDSTLKIQPAKLEDSAVYLCASSLGPSSYNSPLHFGNGTRLTVT.

Many counts were recorded for this clonotype. The V and J genes are TRBV28 and TRBJ1-5; weak D call: TRBD1 (6 bases). This CDR3 has 12 residues. The germline gives CDR1 MDHEN, CDR2 SYDVKM. Deletions cut 5 bases from V and 10 bases from J, with 12 bases between. CDR3 sequence (DNA): TGTGCCAGCAGTGCCCCCAGGGGCCCCCAGCATTTT. Protein: CASSAPRGPQHF.

The chain uses TRBV27 and TRBJ2-1, with 10 bases lining up with TRBD1. The CDR3 contains 14 residues. The germline CDR1 and CDR2 sequences are MNHEY and SMNVEV (reference sequence). J gave up 7 bases and V 6 bases, and 6 bases lay outside the gene matches. The CDR3 region has the DNA TGTGCCAGCAGACAGGACAGGGGGTGGAATGAGCAGTTCTTC. Its translation is CASRQDRGWNEQFF.

This clonotype has a count of ten or more. The chain carries TRBV7-2 and TRBJ2-5, with 9 bases aligning to TRBD2. Germline V CDR1 and CDR2: SGHTA, FQGNSA. This CDR3 is built from 16 residues. V was clipped by 5 bases and J by 1 base; unmatched bases: 8. The CDR3 DNA reads TGTGCCAGCAGCATCTTAGGACTAGCGTTCCAAGAGACCCAGTACTTC. Protein: CASSILGLAFQETQYF.

Ten or more counts support this clonotype. The chain couples TRBV7-2 to TRBJ2-7; possibly TRBD2 for D (6 bases). V gave up 5 bases and J gave up 3 bases, with 17 bases separating them. The CDR3 is made up of 15 amino acids. CDR1 is SGHTA, CDR2 FQGNSA, per germline. CDR3 amino acids: CASSPDYEEGYEQYF. The CDR3 region has the DNA TGTGCCAGCAGCCCCGATTATGAGGAGGGCTACGAGCAGTACTTC.

Only a few counts were recorded for this clonotype. The V call is TRBV30, the J call TRBJ2-3; 13 bases are a match to TRBD2. J gave up 3 bases and V 1 base, and 4 bases lay outside the gene matches. This CDR3 is 16 amino acids long. Per germline, CDR1 GTSNPN and CDR2 SVGIG (reference sequence). Here the CDR3 DNA reads TGTGCCTGGAGTGGGGGACTAGCGGGACTTACAGATACGCAGTATTTT. It encodes CAWSGGLAGLTDTQYF.

Only a few counts were recorded for this clonotype. V and J are TRBV7-2 and TRBJ1-3; tentative D call: TRBD1 (5 bases). CDR1 SGHTA and CDR2 FQGNSA come from the germline V gene. CDR3 size: 16 residues. V lost 5 bases and J lost 0, with 14 bases in between. In nucleotides, the CDR3 is TGTGCCAGCAGCCCCTCCGGGGCAGCCTCTGGAAACACCATATATTTT. It is translated as CASSPSGAASGNTIYF.

This clonotype appeared a single time. This sequence joins TRBV6-1 and TRBJ1-2, with TRBD1 identical over 8 bases. The trim removed 2 bases at V and 8 bases at J, leaving 4 bases unmatched. CDR1 is MNHNS and CDR2 is SASEGT in the germline V gene. The CDR3 is made up of 13 amino acids. The CDR3 DNA reads TGTGCCAGCAGTGAAAGACAGGGGAAAGGCTACACCTTC. Protein sequence: CASSERQGKGYTF.

This clonotype showed up just a few times. This chain joins TRBV7-8 and TRBJ1-2; tentative D call: TRBD1 (5 bases). V gave up 5 bases and J gave up 2 bases, with 21 bases separating them. Germline CDR1 and CDR2: SGHVS and FQNEAQ. The CDR3 contains 17 residues. CDR3 region: CASSNSRGTDENYGYTF. In DNA, the CDR3 is TGTGCCAGCAGCAATTCGCGGGGGACGGACGAAAACTATGGCTACACCTTC.

This clonotype occurred a few times. The rearrangement joins TRBV7-2 to TRBJ2-1; 8 positions match TRBD2. Germline CDR1 reads SGHTA; CDR2 reads FQGNSA. The CDR3 contains 17 residues. V lost 4 bases and J lost 3; bases outside the gene matches: 11. CDR3 sequence (DNA): TGTGCCAGCAGCTGGGGGGCCGGGGGGGCGGGCTACAATGAGCAGTTCTTC. It is translated as CASSWGAGGAGYNEQFF.

This chain uses TRBV5-1 with TRBJ1-4; tentatively, D is TRBD1 (6 bases). The CDR3 is made up of 15 amino acids. V gave up 4 bases and J gave up 8 bases, with 18 bases separating them. The germline CDR1 and CDR2 sequences are SGHRS and YFSETQ. CDR3 nucleotide sequence: TGCGCCAGCAGCAAGACAACAGGGTTAGAAGAAAAACTGTTTTTT. This encodes CASSKTTGLEEKLFF. Together with reference TRBV5-1 and TRBJ1-4, the CDR3 gives the full variable domain: KAGVTQTPRYLIKTRGQQVTLSCSPISGHRSVSWYQQTPGQGLQFLFEYFSETQRNKGNFPGRFSGRQFSNSRSEMNVSTLELGDSALYLCASSKTTGLEEKLFFGSGTQLSVL.

CDR3 region: CSASVWTADSPLHF. In nucleotides, the CDR3 is TGCAGTGCTTCCGTTTGGACGGCGGACTCACCCCTCCACTTT. This chain links TRBV20-1 with TRBJ1-6; D unresolved. This CDR3 spans 14 amino acids. Looked up from germline, CDR1 is DFQATT and CDR2 is SNEGSKA (reference sequence). V was cut by 5 bases and J by 10 bases, with 18 bases left in between.

Many counts were recorded for this clonotype. The chain links TRBV7-2 to TRBJ1-1, with D perhaps TRBD1 (5 bases). The V gene's germline CDR1 is SGHTA and CDR2 FQGNSA. V was pared by 2 bases and J by 4 bases, with 14 bases between. This CDR3 region has 15 residues. The CDR3 loop is CASSLRWVGGTEAFF. CDR3 bases: TGTGCCAGCAGCTTAAGGTGGGTCGGGGGCACTGAAGCTTTCTTT.

The chain employs TRBV20-1 and TRBJ2-7; D could derive from TRBD1 or TRBD2 (5 bases each). In germline, CDR1 is DFQATT, CDR2 SNEGSKA (reference sequence). The CDR3 has 14 amino acids. V lost 3 bases to trimming and J lost 0 bases, with 12 bases between them. As DNA, the CDR3 is TGCAGTGCTAGCCCTGGGGGATTCTCCTACGAGCAGTACTTC. Its translation is CSASPGGFSYEQYF.

This clonotype was seen a handful of times. This rearrangement joins TRBV14 to TRBJ2-5; TRBD2 aligns across 7 bases. The CDR3 runs 15 residues. Per germline, CDR1 SGHDN and CDR2 FVKESK. V lost 2 bases, J lost 3 bases, and 6 bases stayed unmatched. The CDR3 DNA is TGTGCCAGCAGCCAATCGGGACTAACCAAAGAGACCCAGTACTTC. It yields the protein CASSQSGLTKETQYF.

The chain joins TRBV29-1 to TRBJ2-3, with unresolved D. The CDR3 runs to 13 residues. V lost 6 bases to trimming and J lost 3 bases, with 13 bases between them. Germline CDR1 SQVTM, CDR2 ANQGSEA. CDR3 bases: TGCAGCGTCAGGACCGGGCTGACAGATACGCAGTATTTT. Protein sequence: CSVRTGLTDTQYF.

This chain uses TRBV12-3 or TRBV12-4 with TRBJ1-2; D is possibly TRBD1 (5 bases). Trimming removed 3 bases at V and 5 bases at J, with 10 bases between. The CDR3 extends over 13 amino acids. The CDR3 sequence is CASSFGGAYGYTF. Written as DNA, the CDR3 is TGTGCCAGCAGTTTCGGTGGGGCATATGGCTACACCTTC.

This chain links TRBV5-1 with TRBJ1-2; D unclear. Trimming left V 4 bases short and J 4 bases short, with 20 bases between. Germline CDR1 SGHRS, CDR2 YFSETQ. There are 16 residues in the CDR3. The CDR3 DNA reads as TGCGCCAGCAGCCCGGTGGGGTACGGGGATGGCTATGGCTACACCTTC. Translation: CASSPVGYGDGYGYTF.

V is TRBV6-5 and J is TRBJ2-7; no definite D call. CDR1 is MNHEY, CDR2 SVGAGI, per germline. This CDR3 has 14 residues. V gave up 5 bases and J gave up 5 bases, with 16 bases separating them. The CDR3 DNA sequence: TGTGCCAGCAGTCCCGGTCCCTTCGCCCACGAGCAGTACTTC. It codes for CASSPGPFAHEQYF.

The sample holds a few counts of this clonotype. The V call is TRBV6-2 or TRBV6-3, the J call TRBJ2-1; tentative D call: TRBD2 (6 bases). Per germline, CDR1 MNHEY and CDR2 SVGEGT. V lost 2 bases to trimming and J lost 2 bases, with 7 bases between them. The CDR3 length is 14 residues. The DNA for the CDR3 is TGTGCCAGCAGTTACCGACTAGCCTACAATGAGCAGTTCTTC. Translation: CASSYRLAYNEQFF.

The V and J genes are TRBV4-1 and TRBJ2-5; D perhaps matches TRBD2 (6 bases). The CDR3 consists of 16 residues. Per the germline V gene, CDR1 is MGHRA and CDR2 is YSYEKL. The ends were cut back, 8 bases at V and 4 bases at J, with 23 bases in the middle. The CDR3 sequence is CASGLRGGTVGETQYF. The CDR3 bases are TGCGCCAGCGGGTTGAGAGGCGGGACGGTCGGAGAGACCCAGTACTTC.

Notes on this clonotype: One end of the junction varies from germline; a read error may be responsible. The V gene is TRBV7-4, the J gene TRBJ1-4, with D uncertain. CDR3 length: 14 amino acids. Germline V gene lookup returns CDR1 SGHVT and CDR2 SQSDAQ. This CDR3 reads CTSSFTRGSEKLFF. The CDR3 coding sequence is TGTACCAGCAGCTTCACACGGGGAAGTGAAAAACTGTTTTTT.

The chain has TRBV28 and TRBJ1-2, with no clear D. CDR1 MDHEN and CDR2 SYDVKM come from the germline V gene. V lost 5 bases, J lost 2 bases, and 15 bases lay in between. The CDR3 consists of 15 residues. The CDR3 loop reads CASSGPLGQNYGYTF. CDR3 coding DNA: TGTGCCAGCAGTGGCCCCCTCGGTCAGAACTATGGCTACACCTTC.

The CDR3 region has the DNA TGTGCCAGCAGCCAATTTTCAGGGGGCGATGGTGGCTACACCTTC. Its protein product is CASSQFSGGDGGYTF. This sequence joins TRBV4-2 and TRBJ1-2; TRBD1 matches 8 bases. V lost 2 bases to trimming and J lost 7 bases; unmatched junction nucleotides: 9. The germline CDR1 and CDR2 sequences are LGHNA and YNFKEQ. The CDR3 contains 15 residues.

This clonotype has only a few counts. CDR3 sequence: CASSPFRTVNTEAFF. DNA of the CDR3: TGTGCCAGCAGCCCTTTCCGGACTGTGAACACTGAAGCTTTCTTT. The J gene is TRBJ1-1, the V gene TRBV6-5; no firm D call. From germline, CDR1 is MNHEY and CDR2 SVGAGI. This CDR3 contains 15 residues. V shed 6 bases and J shed 0 bases, with 14 bases lying between them.